This record concerns one T cell receptor (beta chain) sequence. Its antigen remains unknown. Germline CDR1 and CDR2: SGHAT and FQNNGV. This CDR3 has 13 residues. The germline V and J ends were trimmed by 3 bases and 8 bases, with 11 bases remaining between them. Constant-region reverse primers amplified full-length variable regions, followed by semi-nested Nested Universal Primer A PCR. In TCRdb, the 5' RACE reads were re-called with MiXCR into one record per CDR3 protein. Of roughly 40,000 distinct CDR3 sequences in the sample, 15% to 20% were seen once. Findings of the study overall: Tumor memory CD4+ T cell TCR gene usage was found to cluster with blood and lymph node memory CD4+ cells and with lymph node naive CD4+ cells. Tumor Treg TCRs overlapped most with tumor naive CD4+ cells.

The clonotype originates from a female donor with breast cancer. Sample: naive CD4+ T cells sorted from a lymph node. Subset specified: naive CD4+ T cells, CD4+CD45RA+CD25-. The chain couples TRBV11-2 to TRBJ2-4; the D gene is possibly TRBD1 (5 bases). CDR3 sequence (DNA): TGTGCCAGCAGCTTGGATCAGGGTGACATTCAGTACTTC. This codes for CASSLDQGDIQYF.